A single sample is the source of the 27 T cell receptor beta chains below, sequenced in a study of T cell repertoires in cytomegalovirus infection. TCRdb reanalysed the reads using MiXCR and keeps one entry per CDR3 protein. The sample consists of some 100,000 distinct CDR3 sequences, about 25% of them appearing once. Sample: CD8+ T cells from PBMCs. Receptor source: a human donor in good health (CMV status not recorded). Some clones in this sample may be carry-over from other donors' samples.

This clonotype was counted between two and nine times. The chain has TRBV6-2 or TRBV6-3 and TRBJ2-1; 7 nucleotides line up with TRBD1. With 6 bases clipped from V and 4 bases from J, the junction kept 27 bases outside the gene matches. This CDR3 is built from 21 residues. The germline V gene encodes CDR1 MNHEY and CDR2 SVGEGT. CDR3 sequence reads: CASRGVTGDGLAPSPYNEQFF. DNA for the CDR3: TGTGCCAGCAGGGGGGTCACAGGGGATGGCCTAGCCCCCTCGCCGTACAATGAGCAGTTCTTC.

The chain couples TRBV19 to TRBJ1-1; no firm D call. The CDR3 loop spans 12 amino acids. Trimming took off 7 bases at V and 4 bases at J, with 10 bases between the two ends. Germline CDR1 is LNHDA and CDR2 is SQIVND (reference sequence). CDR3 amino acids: CASNLGSTEAFF. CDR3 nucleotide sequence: TGTGCCAGTAACTTGGGAAGCACTGAAGCTTTCTTT.

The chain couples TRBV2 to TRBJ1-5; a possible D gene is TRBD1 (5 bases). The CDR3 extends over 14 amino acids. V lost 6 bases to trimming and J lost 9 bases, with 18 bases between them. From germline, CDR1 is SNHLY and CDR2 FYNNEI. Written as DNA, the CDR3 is TGTGCCAGCAGCGACGGACAAAACAGTCCGCCCCAGCATTTT. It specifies CASSDGQNSPPQHF.

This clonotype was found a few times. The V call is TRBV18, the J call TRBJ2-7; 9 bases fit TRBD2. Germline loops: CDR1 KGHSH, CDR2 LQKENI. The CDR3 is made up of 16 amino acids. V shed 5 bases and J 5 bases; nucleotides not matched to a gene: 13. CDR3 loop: CASSTLLAGEGNEQYF. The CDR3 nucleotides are TGTGCCAGCTCAACCCTCTTAGCGGGAGAAGGGAACGAGCAGTACTTC. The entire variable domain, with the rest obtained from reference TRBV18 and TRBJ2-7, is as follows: NAGVMQNPRHLVRRRGQEARLRCSPMKGHSHVYWYRQLPEEGLKFMVYLQKENIIDESGMPKERFSAEFPKEGPSILRIQQVVRGDSAAYFCASSTLLAGEGNEQYFGPGTRLTVT.

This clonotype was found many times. CDR3 loop: CASSLLQGPGQNTEAFF. The CDR3 DNA reads TGTGCCAGCAGCTTATTACAGGGTCCGGGGCAGAACACTGAAGCTTTCTTT. The chain has TRBV11-1 and TRBJ1-1; a possible D gene is TRBD1 (6 bases). Germline CDR1 and CDR2: SGHAT and FQDESV (reference sequence). With 2 bases removed from V and 1 base from J, the gap between germline ends came to 17 bases. CDR3 length equals 17 residues.

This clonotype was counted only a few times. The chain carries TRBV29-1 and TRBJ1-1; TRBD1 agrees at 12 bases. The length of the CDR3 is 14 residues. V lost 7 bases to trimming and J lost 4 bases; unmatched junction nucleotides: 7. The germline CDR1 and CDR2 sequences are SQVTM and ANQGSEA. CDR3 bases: TGCAGCGGCCAGGGACAGGGGGCTTCCACTGAAGCTTTCTTT. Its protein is CSGQGQGASTEAFF.

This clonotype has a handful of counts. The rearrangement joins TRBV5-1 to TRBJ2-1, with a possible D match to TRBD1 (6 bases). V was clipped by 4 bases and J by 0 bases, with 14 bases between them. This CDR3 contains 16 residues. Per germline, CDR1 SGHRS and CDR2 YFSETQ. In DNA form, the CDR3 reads TGCGCCAGCAGCCCTGTAACAGGGAGCTCCTACAATGAGCAGTTCTTC. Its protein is CASSPVTGSSYNEQFF.

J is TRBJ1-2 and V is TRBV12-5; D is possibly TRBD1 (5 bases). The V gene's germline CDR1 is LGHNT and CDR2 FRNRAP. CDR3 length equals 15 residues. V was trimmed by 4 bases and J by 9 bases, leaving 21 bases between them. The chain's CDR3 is CASGSSFRPTGSYTF. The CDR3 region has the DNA TGTGCTAGTGGTTCCTCCTTCCGTCCTACAGGTAGCTACACCTTC. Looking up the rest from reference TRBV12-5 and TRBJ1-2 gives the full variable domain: DARVTQTPRHKVTEMGQEVTMRCQPILGHNTVFWYRQTMMQGLELLAYFRNRAPLDDSGMPKDRFSAEMPDATLATLKIQPSEPRDSAVYFCASGSSFRPTGSYTFGSGTRLTVV.

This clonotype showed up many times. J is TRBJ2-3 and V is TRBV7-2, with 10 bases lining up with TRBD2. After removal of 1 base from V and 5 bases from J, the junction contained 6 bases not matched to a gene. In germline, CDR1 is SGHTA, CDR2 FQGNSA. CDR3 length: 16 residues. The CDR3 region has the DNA TGTGCCAGCAGCTTAGATCTAGCGGGAGTGGGAGATACGCAGTATTTT. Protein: CASSLDLAGVGDTQYF.

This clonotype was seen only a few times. This CDR3 is CASSSGWGDTEAFF. The CDR3 bases are TGTGCCAGCAGCTCAGGGTGGGGGGACACTGAAGCTTTCTTT. The V gene is TRBV7-3, the J gene TRBJ1-1, with D possibly matching TRBD1 (5 bases). Germline V gene sequence: CDR1 SGHTA, CDR2 FQGTGA. The CDR3 loop spans 14 amino acids. Trimming removed 4 bases from V and 3 bases from J, with 12 bases in between.

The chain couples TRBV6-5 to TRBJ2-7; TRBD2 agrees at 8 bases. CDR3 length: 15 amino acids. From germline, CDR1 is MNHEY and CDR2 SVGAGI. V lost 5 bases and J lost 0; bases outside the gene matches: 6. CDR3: CASSPGGPSSYEQYF. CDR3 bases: TGTGCCAGCAGTCCGGGAGGGCCCAGCTCCTACGAGCAGTACTTC.

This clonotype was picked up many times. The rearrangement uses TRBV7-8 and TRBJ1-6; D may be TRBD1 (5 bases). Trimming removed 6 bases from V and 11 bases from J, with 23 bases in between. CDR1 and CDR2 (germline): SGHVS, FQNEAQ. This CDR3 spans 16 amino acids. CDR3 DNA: TGTGCCAGCAGACGTACCGGGACCCCGGGCGTGACACCCCTCCACTTT. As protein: CASRRTGTPGVTPLHF.

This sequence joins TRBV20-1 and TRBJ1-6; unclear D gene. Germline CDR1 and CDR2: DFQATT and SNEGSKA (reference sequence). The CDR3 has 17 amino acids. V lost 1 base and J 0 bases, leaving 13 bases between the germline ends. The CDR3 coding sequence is TGCAGTGCTAGAGCTAGGGAAGGAGACTCCTATAATTCACCCCTCCACTTT. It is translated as CSARAREGDSYNSPLHF.

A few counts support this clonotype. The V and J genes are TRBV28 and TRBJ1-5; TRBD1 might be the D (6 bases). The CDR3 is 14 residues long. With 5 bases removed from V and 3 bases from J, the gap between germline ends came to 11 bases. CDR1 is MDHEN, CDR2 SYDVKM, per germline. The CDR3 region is CASSPTGNNQPQHF. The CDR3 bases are TGTGCCAGCAGTCCGACAGGCAACAATCAGCCCCAGCATTTT. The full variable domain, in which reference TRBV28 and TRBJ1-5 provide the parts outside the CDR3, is DVKVTQSSRYLVKRTGEKVFLECVQDMDHENMFWYRQDPGLGLRLIYFSYDVKMKEKGDIPEGYSVSREKKERFSLILESASTNQTSMYLCASSPTGNNQPQHFGDGTRLSIL.

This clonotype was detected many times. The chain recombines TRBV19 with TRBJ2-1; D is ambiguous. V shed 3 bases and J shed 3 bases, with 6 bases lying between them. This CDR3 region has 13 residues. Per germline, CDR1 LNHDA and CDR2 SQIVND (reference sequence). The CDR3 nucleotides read TGTGCCAGTAGTATCGGCAGCTACAATGAGCAGTTCTTC. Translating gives CASSIGSYNEQFF.

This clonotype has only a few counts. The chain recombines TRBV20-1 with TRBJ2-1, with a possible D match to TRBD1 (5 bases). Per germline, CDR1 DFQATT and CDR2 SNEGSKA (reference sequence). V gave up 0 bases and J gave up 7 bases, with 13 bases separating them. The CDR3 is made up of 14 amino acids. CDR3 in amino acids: CSAREAREGNEQFF. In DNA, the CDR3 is TGCAGTGCTAGAGAGGCCAGGGAAGGGAATGAGCAGTTCTTC.

The DNA for the CDR3 is TGTGCCAGCAGCTTAGGCAATGATGGGCAGTACTTC. This encodes CASSLGNDGQYF. V usage is TRBV7-6 and J usage is TRBJ2-7; D gene uncertain. The length of the CDR3 is 12 residues. V dropped 1 base and J dropped 9 bases, with 10 bases sitting between them. The germline CDR1 and CDR2 sequences are SGHVS and FNYEAQ.

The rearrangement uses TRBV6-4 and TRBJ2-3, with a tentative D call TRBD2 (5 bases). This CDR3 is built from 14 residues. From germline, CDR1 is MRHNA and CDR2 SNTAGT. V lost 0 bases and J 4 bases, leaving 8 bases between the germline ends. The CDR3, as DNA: TGTGCCAGCAGTGACTCGGGAGCGGCAGATACGCAGTATTTT. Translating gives CASSDSGAADTQYF.

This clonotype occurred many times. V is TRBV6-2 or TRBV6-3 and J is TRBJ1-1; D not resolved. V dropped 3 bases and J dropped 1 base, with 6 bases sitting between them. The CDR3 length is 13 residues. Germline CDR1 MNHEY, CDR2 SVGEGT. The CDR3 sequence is CASSYVQNTEAFF. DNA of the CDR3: TGTGCCAGCAGTTATGTACAGAACACTGAAGCTTTCTTT.

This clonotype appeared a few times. The CDR3 coding sequence is TGTGCCAGCAGCCGTTTAGCTGACCTCACAGATACGCAGTATTTT. Amino acid sequence: CASSRLADLTDTQYF. The V and J genes are TRBV14 and TRBJ2-3; D uncertain. Trimming cost V 4 bases and J 2 bases, with 13 bases left between them. There are 15 residues in the CDR3. The germline CDR1 and CDR2 sequences are SGHDN and FVKESK.

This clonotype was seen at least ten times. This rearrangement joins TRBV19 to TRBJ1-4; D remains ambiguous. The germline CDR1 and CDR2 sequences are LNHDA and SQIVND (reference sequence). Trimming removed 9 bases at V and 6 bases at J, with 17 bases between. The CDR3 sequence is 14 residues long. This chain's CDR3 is CASTPGKEDEKLFF. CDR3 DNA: TGTGCCAGCACCCCCGGGAAGGAGGATGAAAAACTGTTTTTT.

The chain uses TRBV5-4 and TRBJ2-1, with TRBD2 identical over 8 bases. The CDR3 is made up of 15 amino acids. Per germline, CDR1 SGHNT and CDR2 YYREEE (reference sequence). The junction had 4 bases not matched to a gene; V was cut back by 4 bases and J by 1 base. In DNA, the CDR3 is TGTGCCAGCAGCCAAGCGGGGGTATCCTACAATGAGCAGTTCTTC. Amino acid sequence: CASSQAGVSYNEQFF.

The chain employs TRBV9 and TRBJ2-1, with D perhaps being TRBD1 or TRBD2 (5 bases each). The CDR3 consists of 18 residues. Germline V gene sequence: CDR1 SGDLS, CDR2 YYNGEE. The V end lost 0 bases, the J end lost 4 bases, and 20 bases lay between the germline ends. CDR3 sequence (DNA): TGTGCCAGCAGCGTAGCCCCTGGGGGAGCGGCTATATACAATGAGCAGTTCTTC. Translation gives CASSVAPGGAAIYNEQFF. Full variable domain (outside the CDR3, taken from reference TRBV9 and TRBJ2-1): DSGVTQTPKHLITATGQRVTLRCSPRSGDLSVYWYQQSLDQGLQFLIQYYNGEERAKGNILERFSAQQFPDLHSELNLSSLELGDSALYFCASSVAPGGAAIYNEQFFGPGTRLTVL.

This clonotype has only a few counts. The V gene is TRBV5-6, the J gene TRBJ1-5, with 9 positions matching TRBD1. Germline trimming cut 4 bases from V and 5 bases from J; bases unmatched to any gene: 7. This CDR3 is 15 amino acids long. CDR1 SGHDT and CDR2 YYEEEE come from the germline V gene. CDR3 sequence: CASSIGTGFDQPQHF. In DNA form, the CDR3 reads TGTGCCAGCAGCATTGGGACAGGGTTTGATCAGCCCCAGCATTTT.

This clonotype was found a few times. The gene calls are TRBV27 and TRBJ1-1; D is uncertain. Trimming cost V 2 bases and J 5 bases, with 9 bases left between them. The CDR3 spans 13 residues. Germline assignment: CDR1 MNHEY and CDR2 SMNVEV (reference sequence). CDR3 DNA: TGTGCCAGCAGTTTAGTGTTGGAGACTGAAGCTTTCTTT. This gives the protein CASSLVLETEAFF.

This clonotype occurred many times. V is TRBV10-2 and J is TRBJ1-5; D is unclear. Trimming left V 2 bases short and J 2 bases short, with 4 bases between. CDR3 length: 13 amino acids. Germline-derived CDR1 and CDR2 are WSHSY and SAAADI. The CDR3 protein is CASSETGNQPQHF. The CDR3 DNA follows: TGCGCCAGCAGTGAGACGGGCAATCAGCCCCAGCATTTT.

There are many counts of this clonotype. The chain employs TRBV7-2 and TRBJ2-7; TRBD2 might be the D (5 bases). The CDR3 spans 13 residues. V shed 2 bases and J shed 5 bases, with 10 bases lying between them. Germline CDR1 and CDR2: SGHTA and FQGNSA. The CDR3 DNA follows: TGTGCCAGCAGCTTAAACGGGGTCAACGAGCAGTACTTC. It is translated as CASSLNGVNEQYF.